This T cell receptor beta chain emerged from a study of cytomegalovirus exposure and HLA in healthy donors. The study's findings and limits: Many donors carried some public TCRs, although rarity characterized most TCR sequences. TCR beta chain V- and J-gene trimming was linked, in a later analysis, to a missense variant in DCLRE1C. CMV antigen specificity of a few CMV-associated chains was confirmed in vitro.

Researchers ran the PCR with 60 Vbeta and 13 Jbeta primers. Profiling relied on immunoSEQ multiplex PCR, and the TCRdb table lists in-frame clones only, not all of them. The sample holds about 76,000 clones, approximately 80% seen once. This CDR3 is built from 15 residues. V lost 4 bases to trimming and J lost 0 bases, with 12 bases between them. Germline-derived CDR1 and CDR2 are WNHNN and SYGVQD (reference sequence). As to this clone: Its antigen remains unidentified.

The receptor was derived from a woman aged 25 to 39 in good health and CMV-seronegative. Sequencing was performed on PBMCs. The chain links TRBV10-1 to TRBJ1-1; tentative D call: TRBD1 (5 bases). The CDR3 nucleotides read TGCGCCAGCAGTGGGGGGAGGCAATTGAACACTGAAGCTTTCTTT. Residues: CASSGGRQLNTEAFF.